A single sample is the source of the 12 T cell receptor beta chains below, sequenced in a study of neurological immune-mediated disorders. TCRdb used MiXCR to reprocess the 5' RACE reads, holding one entry per CDR3 protein. The data hold fewer than 40,000 distinct CDR3 sequences, with approximately 4.3% observed a single time. The sequenced sample consisted of PBMCs. Receptors originate from a man aged 18 to 30 in good health.

The chain uses TRBV29-1 and TRBJ2-2; D not certain. Germline CDR1 is SQVTM and CDR2 is ANQGSEA. The CDR3 loop spans 14 amino acids. V gave up 7 bases and J gave up 0 bases, with 12 bases separating them. The CDR3 nucleotides are TGCAGCGCCCTGGGTGGCGCGAACACCGGGGAGCTGTTTTTT. Translating it yields CSALGGANTGELFF.

This clonotype was recorded many times. This sequence joins TRBV5-1 and TRBJ1-5; weak D call: TRBD1 (5 bases). Germline V lookup: CDR1 SGHRS, CDR2 YFSETQ. This CDR3 comprises 14 residues. Between the trimmed V and J ends, which lost 5 bases and 3 bases, there was a span of 12 bases. The CDR3 reads CASSLGDPNQPQHF. CDR3 DNA sequence: TGCGCCAGCAGTTTAGGGGACCCCAATCAGCCCCAGCATTTT.

This clonotype was recorded at least ten times. The V gene is TRBV5-1, the J gene TRBJ2-5, with 13 bases that match TRBD2. The CDR3 length is 15 residues. The germline gives CDR1 SGHRS, CDR2 YFSETQ. V was clipped by 4 bases and J by 6 bases; unmatched bases: 6. CDR3 loop: CASSRTSGGAQTQYF. The CDR3 DNA reads TGCGCCAGCAGCCGAACTAGCGGGGGGGCACAGACCCAGTACTTC.

This clonotype was recorded at least ten times. This sequence joins TRBV5-5 and TRBJ1-2, with D unresolved. The V end was cut by 4 bases, the J end by 8 bases, with 12 bases between. Germline CDR1 SGHKS, CDR2 YYEKEE (reference sequence). The CDR3 runs 12 residues. The CDR3 loop is CASSLGLYGYTF. In nucleotides, the CDR3 is TGTGCCAGCAGCCTTGGACTCTACGGCTACACCTTC.

The V call is TRBV27, the J call TRBJ2-1; 7 positions match TRBD1. The CDR3 is made up of 15 amino acids. The V segment lost 5 bases and the J segment 8 bases; nucleotides outside the gene matches: 12. The germline V gene encodes CDR1 MNHEY and CDR2 SMNVEV (reference sequence). CDR3 in amino acids: CASSPLGGFLDEQFF. Written as DNA, the CDR3 is TGTGCCAGCAGTCCCCTAGGGGGCTTCCTGGATGAGCAGTTCTTC.

In its sample, this clonotype was seen many times. The chain has TRBV11-1 and TRBJ2-1, with 13 bases aligning to TRBD2. This CDR3 has 15 residues. Germline loops: CDR1 SGHAT, CDR2 FQDESV (reference sequence). Trimming cost V 4 bases and J 4 bases; bases outside gene matches: 1. The CDR3 sequence is CASSSGLAGYNEQFF. CDR3 nucleotide sequence: TGTGCCAGCAGCTCGGGACTAGCGGGATACAATGAGCAGTTCTTC.

This clonotype has a count of ten or more. CDR3 protein: CASSHEETNTGELFF. CDR3 DNA sequence: TGTGCCAGCAGTCATGAGGAGACTAACACCGGGGAGCTGTTTTTT. V usage is TRBV5-6 and J usage is TRBJ2-2; D gene uncertain. This CDR3 is 15 amino acids long. Trimming shortened V by 5 bases and J by 2 bases, and 13 bases separated the two germline ends. Germline V gene sequence: CDR1 SGHDT, CDR2 YYEEEE. Looking up the rest from reference TRBV5-6 and TRBJ2-2 gives the full variable domain: DAGVTQSPTHLIKTRGQQVTLRCSPKSGHDTVSWYQQALGQGPQFIFQYYEEEERQRGNFPDRFSGHQFPNYSSELNVNALLLGDSALYLCASSHEETNTGELFFGEGSRLTVL.

Many counts were recorded for this clonotype. The V and J genes are TRBV29-1 and TRBJ2-3, with 14 bases fitting TRBD2. CDR1 is SQVTM and CDR2 is ANQGSEA in the germline V gene. Losses at the gene ends were 6 bases for V and 2 bases for J; bases not matched to a gene: 7. The CDR3 totals 16 residues. The CDR3 DNA follows: TGCAGCGTCCCCGGACTAGCGGGGGGTCACACAGATACGCAGTATTTT. Translating gives CSVPGLAGGHTDTQYF.

This clonotype has ten or more counts. The chain joins TRBV20-1 to TRBJ2-7, with 9 bases lining up with TRBD2. The CDR3 spans 15 residues. V lost 0 bases and J lost 4; bases outside the gene matches: 7. Germline V gives CDR1 DFQATT, CDR2 SNEGSKA (reference sequence). The CDR3 region has the DNA TGCAGTGCTAGAGAGGGCCAGCGGGGGGTATACGAGCAGTACTTC. As protein: CSAREGQRGVYEQYF.

A note on this clonotype: Being one base from a much bigger clone, this may be a read error. This chain connects TRBV6-2 or TRBV6-3 to TRBJ1-1, with D possibly TRBD1 on 6 matching bases. Trimming left V 5 bases short and J 4 bases short, with 14 bases between. Germline V gene data show CDR1 as MNHEY and CDR2 as SVGEGT. The CDR3 has 14 residues. The DNA for the CDR3 is TGTGCCAGCAGTCCCGCAGGGGCGAGCACTGAAGCTTTCTTT. Protein sequence: CASSPAGASTEAFF.

This clonotype was counted ten times or more. V is TRBV3-1 and J is TRBJ2-6; D gene uncertain. The ends were cut back, 2 bases at V and 4 bases at J, with 6 bases in the middle. This CDR3 is built from 14 residues. Germline-derived CDR1 and CDR2 are LGHDT and YNNKEL (reference sequence). The CDR3: CASSQFQGANVLTF. For the CDR3, the DNA is TGTGCCAGCAGCCAATTTCAGGGGGCCAACGTCCTGACTTTC.

This clonotype was counted many times. The chain joins TRBV5-1 to TRBJ2-7, with 8 bases fitting TRBD1. V gave up 0 bases and J gave up 3 bases; unmatched junction bases: 5. There are 15 residues in the CDR3. Germline CDR1 is SGHRS and CDR2 is YFSETQ. The CDR3 sequence is CASSLGGTGFYEQYF. CDR3 nucleotides: TGCGCCAGCAGCTTGGGAGGGACAGGCTTCTACGAGCAGTACTTC.